Listed here are 32 T cell receptor beta chains from one sample, sequenced in a study of human T cells and chemical hapten exposure. TCRdb reanalysed the RACE reads using MiXCR and keeps one entry per CDR3 protein. The profile shows under 450,000 distinct CDR3 sequences, 4.8% of them singletons. Noted time point: patch test 1, 2 weeks after DPC sensitization. Specified treatment: therapeutic diphenylcyclopropenone sensitization with weekly scalp DPC. Sequenced material: whole blood, taken in connection with sensitization to the hapten diphenylcyclopropenone (DPC). These receptors originate from a woman aged 45-65 years with alopecia areata. Some clones in this sample may be carry-over from other donors' samples.

This clonotype was observed at least ten times. The rearrangement joins TRBV7-2 to TRBJ2-1; 7 bases line up with TRBD2. The CDR3 runs to 16 residues. V shed 5 bases and J 3 bases; nucleotides not matched to a gene: 10. CDR1 and CDR2 (germline): SGHTA, FQGNSA. The CDR3 DNA sequence: TGTGCCAGCAGCCAGCAGGGAGGGAATATCTACAATGAGCAGTTCTTC. Amino acid sequence: CASSQQGGNIYNEQFF.

The V call is TRBV12-3 or TRBV12-4, the J call TRBJ2-4, with TRBD1 as a possible D gene (5 bases). Between the trimmed V and J ends, which lost 1 base and 1 base, there was a span of 11 bases. This CDR3 is 16 amino acids long. Here the CDR3 reads CASSLDRMIAKNIQYF. In DNA, the CDR3 is TGTGCCAGCAGTTTAGACAGGATGATCGCCAAAAACATTCAGTACTTC.

The chain is built from TRBV7-2 and TRBJ2-3; D remains ambiguous. The CDR3 has 11 residues. V was shortened by 4 bases and J by 8 bases, with 7 bases between the two germline ends. CDR1 is SGHTA, CDR2 FQGNSA, per germline. CDR3 loop: CASSSASTQYF. CDR3 nucleotides: TGTGCCAGCAGCTCGGCGAGTACGCAGTATTTT.

The chain carries TRBV7-6 and TRBJ2-3, with D perhaps TRBD2 (5 bases). The CDR3 is 15 residues long. CDR1 is SGHVS, CDR2 FNYEAQ, per germline. V shed 5 bases and J shed 0 bases, with 12 bases lying between them. CDR3 amino acids: CASSAPLESTDTQYF. CDR3 nucleotides: TGTGCCAGCAGCGCACCACTAGAGAGCACAGATACGCAGTATTTT.

This clonotype was detected ten times or more. The chain carries TRBV6-5 and TRBJ1-1; maybe TRBD1 (5 bases). From germline, CDR1 is MNHEY and CDR2 SVGAGI. The CDR3 totals 14 residues. The V and J ends lost 6 bases and 13 bases respectively, with 24 bases between them. In nucleotides, the CDR3 is TGTGCCAGCAGCCCCAGCCACGGGGCCAAAGGGGTTTTCTTT. It translates to CASSPSHGAKGVFF.

This clonotype was counted between two and nine times. The chain has TRBV9 and TRBJ1-6; D uncertain. This CDR3 comprises 13 residues. Trimming pared 4 bases from V and 5 bases from J, leaving 7 bases between. Germline lookup yields CDR1 SGDLS and CDR2 YYNGEE. CDR3 sequence reads: CASSQGNNSPLHF. CDR3 in DNA: TGTGCCAGCAGCCAAGGCAATAATTCACCCCTCCACTTT.

The chain couples TRBV6-5 to TRBJ2-3; possible D gene TRBD1, 6 bases. The CDR3 consists of 13 residues. V was clipped by 5 bases and J by 5 bases, with 11 bases between them. CDR1 is MNHEY, CDR2 SVGAGI, per germline. CDR3 sequence: CASSRAGEDTQYF. DNA of the CDR3: TGTGCCAGCAGTCGAGCAGGGGAAGATACGCAGTATTTT.

This clonotype was found a few times. The chain links TRBV27 to TRBJ2-3; 8 nucleotides agree with TRBD2. Germline V lookup: CDR1 MNHEY, CDR2 SMNVEV (reference sequence). With V trimmed by 6 bases and J by 0 bases, 5 bases remained unmatched. CDR3 size: 15 residues. CDR3: CASSTPSGSTDTQYF. CDR3 DNA: TGTGCCAGCAGCACACCTAGCGGGAGCACAGATACGCAGTATTTT.

The rearrangement links TRBV28 to TRBJ1-5, with no clear D. Trimming stripped 10 bases from V and 0 bases from J, with 16 bases between. Germline CDR1 MDHEN, CDR2 SYDVKM. There are 15 residues in the CDR3. The CDR3: CAILLGGSSNQPQHF. In nucleotides, the CDR3 is TGTGCCATCCTCTTAGGAGGTAGTAGCAATCAGCCCCAGCATTTT.

This clonotype was detected many times. The V and J genes are TRBV30 and TRBJ2-3; D might be TRBD1 (5 bases). The ends were cut back, 2 bases at V and 2 bases at J, with 8 bases in the middle. In germline, CDR1 is GTSNPN, CDR2 SVGIG (reference sequence). The CDR3 covers 13 residues. CDR3 protein: CAWSSGITDTQYF. The CDR3 DNA reads TGTGCCTGGAGTTCAGGGATCACAGATACGCAGTATTTT. The complete variable domain, with remaining parts taken from reference TRBV30 and TRBJ2-3, reads SQTIHQWPATLVQPVGSPLSLECTVEGTSNPNLYWYRQAAGRGLQLLFYSVGIGQISSEVPQNLSASRPQDRQFILSSKKLLLSDSGFYLCAWSSGITDTQYFGPGTRLTVL.

This clonotype was recorded at least ten times. The gene calls are TRBV24-1 and TRBJ2-3, with a possible D match to TRBD2 (5 bases). V was trimmed by 1 base and J by 4 bases, leaving 11 bases between them. The germline V gene has CDR1 KGHDR and CDR2 SFDVKD. The CDR3 covers 15 residues. The CDR3: CATSDFFRGADTQYF. The CDR3 coding sequence is TGTGCCACCAGTGATTTTTTCCGGGGTGCAGATACGCAGTATTTT.

This clonotype occurred a few times. The rearrangement uses TRBV27 and TRBJ2-3, with D uncertain. The V gene's germline CDR1 is MNHEY and CDR2 SMNVEV (reference sequence). V lost 5 bases and J 5 bases, leaving 14 bases between the germline ends. The CDR3 is made up of 14 amino acids. CDR3: CASSPQVLVDTQYF. Here the CDR3 DNA reads TGTGCCAGCAGTCCCCAAGTACTCGTAGATACGCAGTATTTT.

The V call is TRBV6-2 or TRBV6-3, the J call TRBJ1-5, with a weak D call TRBD1 (5 bases). CDR3 length: 17 amino acids. Trimming left V 0 bases short and J 1 base short, with 13 bases between. CDR1 is MNHEY, CDR2 SVGEGT, per germline. The CDR3, as DNA: TGTGCCAGCAGTTACTCGATCGGTCAGGGAAGCAATCAGCCCCAGCATTTT. This translates into CASSYSIGQGSNQPQHF.

This clonotype has only a few counts. The chain has TRBV3-1 and TRBJ2-1; 7 bases align to TRBD2. Germline V lookup: CDR1 LGHDT, CDR2 YNNKEL (reference sequence). V trimming: 0 bases; J trimming: 6 bases; junction bases outside the gene matches: 8. The CDR3 consists of 16 residues. CDR3 bases: TGTGCCAGCAGCCAAGAACAACTAGCGACGGGCAATGAGCAGTTCTTC. This sequence encodes CASSQEQLATGNEQFF.

This clonotype was picked up many times. This chain connects TRBV7-9 to TRBJ1-2; weak D call: TRBD1 (6 bases). CDR1 and CDR2 from the germline V gene are SEHNR and FQNEAQ (reference sequence). The CDR3 sequence is 16 residues long. Trimming shortened V by 5 bases and J by 2 bases, and 18 bases separated the two germline ends. Here the CDR3 reads CASSQAGDIRNYGYTF. Written as DNA, the CDR3 is TGTGCCAGCAGCCAGGCGGGGGACATCCGAAACTATGGCTACACCTTC.

This clonotype was observed at least ten times. The rearrangement uses TRBV6-5 and TRBJ2-7, with 11 bases lining up with TRBD2. From germline, CDR1 is MNHEY and CDR2 SVGAGI. Trimming cost V 5 bases and J 7 bases; bases outside gene matches: 10. There are 15 residues in the CDR3. The CDR3 bases are TGTGCCAGCAGTCCCACTAGCGGGGGCCTCCTTGAGCAGTACTTC. It is translated as CASSPTSGGLLEQYF.

At least ten counts were recorded for this clonotype. The chain is built from TRBV6-5 and TRBJ2-5; 9 bases are a match to TRBD1. V gave up 5 bases and J gave up 5 bases; unmatched junction bases: 9. The CDR3 runs 15 residues. CDR1 and CDR2 from the germline V gene are MNHEY and SVGAGI. As DNA, the CDR3 is TGTGCCAGCAGTCTGGGAACAGGGGGCCGGGAGACCCAGTACTTC. Amino acids: CASSLGTGGRETQYF.

The gene calls are TRBV6-5 and TRBJ1-1; D not certain. Germline CDR1 and CDR2: MNHEY and SVGAGI. CDR3 length: 15 amino acids. The ends were cut back, 7 bases at V and 4 bases at J, with 19 bases in the middle. CDR3 coding DNA: TGTGCCAGCACCCCCCACGGGGTCGGGTCCACTGAAGCTTTCTTT. Protein sequence: CASTPHGVGSTEAFF.

This clonotype has only a few counts. This chain connects TRBV5-1 to TRBJ1-2, with 12 bases matching TRBD1. CDR3 length: 15 amino acids. Germline CDR1 and CDR2: SGHRS and YFSETQ. Losses at the gene ends were 4 bases for V and 8 bases for J; bases not matched to a gene: 9. This CDR3 is CASSGGTGGAEGYTF. The CDR3 nucleotides read TGCGCCAGCAGCGGAGGGACAGGGGGCGCGGAAGGCTACACCTTC. Combining the CDR3 with reference TRBV5-1 and TRBJ1-2 gives the whole variable domain KAGVTQTPRYLIKTRGQQVTLSCSPISGHRSVSWYQQTPGQGLQFLFEYFSETQRNKGNFPGRFSGRQFSNSRSEMNVSTLELGDSALYLCASSGGTGGAEGYTFGSGTRLTVV.

This clonotype was observed a few times. This sequence joins TRBV29-1 and TRBJ2-7; 9 bases map to TRBD1. J gave up 5 bases and V 7 bases, and 6 bases lay outside the gene matches. Germline CDR1 reads SQVTM; CDR2 reads ANQGSEA. This CDR3 contains 12 residues. CDR3: CSGGTGSHEQYF. CDR3 bases: TGCAGCGGCGGGACAGGGAGTCACGAGCAGTACTTC.

This chain uses TRBV18 with TRBJ1-6, with D unclear. Trimming cost V 2 bases and J 9 bases, with 11 bases left between them. CDR3 length equals 14 residues. Germline assignment: CDR1 KGHSH and CDR2 LQKENI. The CDR3 sequence is CASSPSVEGSPLHF. The CDR3 DNA reads TGTGCCAGCTCACCATCAGTCGAGGGTTCACCCCTCCACTTT.

V gene TRBV5-1 combines with J gene TRBJ2-3; D is undetermined. The V end lost 4 bases, the J end lost 2 bases, and 11 bases lay between the germline ends. CDR1 SGHRS and CDR2 YFSETQ come from the germline V gene. The CDR3 sequence is 14 residues long. CDR3 loop: CASSQKQFTDTQYF. The CDR3 coding sequence is TGCGCCAGCAGCCAAAAACAGTTCACAGATACGCAGTATTTT.

In its sample, this clonotype was seen a few times. DNA of the CDR3: TGTGCCAGCAGCTTGCGGGACTCTTACACTGAAGCTTTCTTT. This codes for CASSLRDSYTEAFF. The chain carries TRBV5-5 and TRBJ1-1, with D maybe TRBD1 (5 bases). V lost 1 base to trimming and J lost 3 bases, with 10 bases between them. CDR3 length: 14 residues. Germline loops: CDR1 SGHKS, CDR2 YYEKEE (reference sequence).

This clonotype was seen many times. This chain uses TRBV9 with TRBJ2-7; 7 bases align to TRBD1. The length of the CDR3 is 14 residues. CDR1 is SGDLS, CDR2 YYNGEE, per germline. V shed 0 bases, J shed 0 bases, and the junction held 0 bases outside the gene matches. The CDR3 sequence: CASSVGDSSYEQYF. The CDR3 bases are TGTGCCAGCAGCGTAGGGGACAGCTCCTACGAGCAGTACTTC. Full variable domain (outside the CDR3, taken from reference TRBV9 and TRBJ2-7): DSGVTQTPKHLITATGQRVTLRCSPRSGDLSVYWYQQSLDQGLQFLIQYYNGEERAKGNILERFSAQQFPDLHSELNLSSLELGDSALYFCASSVGDSSYEQYFGPGTRLTVT.

This sequence joins TRBV12-3 or TRBV12-4 and TRBJ2-1; D ambiguous. The CDR3 totals 16 residues. Trimming removed 6 bases at V and 7 bases at J, with 22 bases between. The CDR3 DNA reads TGTGCCAGCAGCCTTACCCCGGTTATTTCTTTTAATGAGCAGTTCTTC. It yields the protein CASSLTPVISFNEQFF.

There are many counts of this clonotype. CDR3 in DNA: TGTGCCAGCAGTTTATGGGGTCTCGACGGGAATGAGCAGTTCTTC. Protein sequence: CASSLWGLDGNEQFF. The chain links TRBV28 to TRBJ2-1; D is unresolved. Looked up from germline, CDR1 is MDHEN and CDR2 is SYDVKM. Trimming removed 0 bases from V and 7 bases from J, with 13 bases in between. The CDR3 runs to 15 residues.

This clonotype was detected ten times or more. The chain combines TRBV6-5 with TRBJ1-6; the D is unclear. CDR1 is MNHEY, CDR2 SVGAGI, per germline. The CDR3 consists of 14 residues. V was pared by 6 bases and J by 4 bases, with 10 bases between. The CDR3 DNA reads as TGTGCCAGCAGCCAGAGAACTTATAATTCACCCCTCCACTTT. Translating gives CASSQRTYNSPLHF.

This clonotype was counted many times. This chain joins TRBV4-2 and TRBJ1-3; no firm D call. Germline V CDR1 and CDR2: LGHNA, YNFKEQ. The length of the CDR3 is 12 residues. Trimming took 4 bases from V and 3 from J, leaving 4 bases between them. This chain's CDR3 is CASSPGGNTIYF. Written as DNA, the CDR3 is TGTGCCAGCAGCCCGGGTGGAAACACCATATATTTT.

This clonotype turned up a few times. The gene calls are TRBV29-1 and TRBJ1-5, with D possibly TRBD1 on 5 matching bases. This CDR3 comprises 15 residues. V lost 4 bases, J lost 3 bases, and 16 bases lay in between. The germline V gene encodes CDR1 SQVTM and CDR2 ANQGSEA. The CDR3 sequence is CSVAGSRGVNQPQHF. Written as DNA, the CDR3 is TGCAGCGTTGCAGGGTCGCGCGGGGTCAATCAGCCCCAGCATTTT.

This clonotype has only a few counts. The chain couples TRBV19 to TRBJ2-1, with unresolved D. With 5 bases removed from V and 9 bases from J, the gap between germline ends came to 8 bases. There are 11 residues in the CDR3. Germline assignment: CDR1 LNHDA and CDR2 SQIVND (reference sequence). CDR3 coding DNA: TGTGCCAGTAGTTCAGTGATTGAGCAGTTCTTC. Translation gives CASSSVIEQFF. Filled out from reference TRBV19 and TRBJ2-1, the complete variable domain reads DGGITQSPKYLFRKEGQNVTLSCEQNLNHDAMYWYRQDPGQGLRLIYYSQIVNDFQKGDIAEGYSVSREKKESFPLTVTSAQKNPTAFYLCASSSVIEQFFGPGTRLTVL.

This clonotype showed up many times. V and J are TRBV5-1 and TRBJ1-5; 7 positions agree with TRBD1. Trimming took 0 bases from V and 5 from J; bases not matched to a gene: 5. The germline gives CDR1 SGHRS, CDR2 YFSETQ. This CDR3 is built from 15 residues. The CDR3 DNA follows: TGCGCCAGCAGCTTGGATGGACAGGTGTATCAGCCCCAGCATTTT. Its translation: CASSLDGQVYQPQHF.

The chain employs TRBV7-2 and TRBJ1-1; possible D gene TRBD1, 5 bases. This CDR3 is built from 13 residues. V lost 5 bases to trimming and J lost 4 bases, with 11 bases between them. Per germline, CDR1 SGHTA and CDR2 FQGNSA. CDR3 sequence: CASSTRVPTEAFF. The CDR3 DNA sequence: TGTGCCAGCAGCACCAGGGTCCCCACTGAAGCTTTCTTT.